The present T cell receptor (beta chain) was sequenced within a study of cytomegalovirus exposure and HLA in healthy donors. V shed 6 bases, J shed 0 bases, and the junction held 2 bases outside the gene matches. The CDR3 loop spans 16 amino acids. CDR1 is MNHNY, CDR2 SVGAGI, per germline (reference sequence). PCR involved 60 Vbeta and 13 Jbeta primers. Sequencing used immunoSEQ multiplex PCR; TCRdb keeps in-frame clones, though not all of them. The sample records fewer than 250,000 clones, approximately 80% being singletons. The sequenced material came from PBMCs. The origin of this receptor is a young man in good health and CMV-seronegative. The chain recombines TRBV6-6 with TRBJ2-1; 13 bases agree with TRBD2. CDR3 bases: TGTGCCAGCAGGGGACTAGCGGGGAACTCCTACAATGAGCAGTTCTTC. It specifies CASRGLAGNSYNEQFF.